This is a list of T cell receptor beta chains from one sample in a study of T cells in Graves' hyperthyroidism and ophthalmopathy. TCRdb re-called the multiplex PCR reads through MiXCR, storing one row per CDR3 protein. The sample includes around 380,000 distinct CDR3 sequences, less than 15% of them seen just once. The material sequenced was blood. The source of these receptors is a man aged 25 to 45 with Graves' hyperthyroidism that later progressed to Graves' ophthalmopathy. The CDR3 runs from the conserved cysteine through the conserved F or W. Each record gives: D gene, J gene, CDR3 length, clone size, V gene, CDR3 protein, CDR3 DNA. The D gene is left open where the match is weak. Clone sizes are given selectively: once, few, many, or a class where the clone is expanded.

D: .
J: TRBJ1-3
length: 16
size: many
V: TRBV7-8
CDR3: CASSLAANRAGNTIYF
DNA: TGTGCCAGCAGCTTAGCGGCCAACAGGGCTGGAAACACCATATATTTT

D: TRBD1
J: TRBJ2-5
length: 16
size: many
V: TRBV7-2
CDR3: CASSLARGRLLETQYF
DNA: TGTGCCAGCAGCTTAGCAAGGGGGCGATTACTAGAGACCCAGTACTTC

D: TRBD1
J: TRBJ1-2
length: 16
size: many
V: TRBV9
CDR3: CASSPSVGQDNYGYTF
DNA: TGTGCCAGCAGCCCATCAGTCGGACAGGACAACTATGGCTACACCTTC

D: .
J: TRBJ1-2
length: 15
size: few
V: TRBV28
CDR3: CASSFKWLLGYGYTF
DNA: TGTGCCAGCAGTTTTAAGTGGTTACTCGGCTATGGCTACACCTTC

D: TRBD1
J: TRBJ1-1
length: 13
size: many
V: TRBV5-1
CDR3: CASSDGPGQQAFF
DNA: TGCGCCAGCAGCGACGGACCGGGACAGCAAGCTTTCTTT

D: .
J: TRBJ2-3
length: 14
size: many
V: TRBV28
CDR3: CASTPSQGPDTQYF
DNA: TGTGCCAGCACTCCATCCCAGGGGCCAGATACGCAGTATTTT

D: .
J: TRBJ2-7
length: 14
size: few
V: TRBV11-3
CDR3: CASSLAATNYEQYF
DNA: TGTGCCAGCAGCTTAGCTGCCACAAATTACGAGCAGTACTTC

D: .
J: TRBJ1-4
length: 14
size: many
V: TRBV9
CDR3: CASSVAPTNEKLFF
DNA: TGTGCCAGCAGCGTAGCCCCAACTAATGAAAAACTGTTTTTT

D: TRBD1
J: TRBJ1-1
length: 12
size: many
V: TRBV24-1
CDR3: CATSATGGEAFF
DNA: TGTGCCACCAGTGCGACAGGGGGTGAAGCTTTCTTT

D: TRBD1
J: TRBJ2-2
length: 16
size: many
V: TRBV12-3/TRBV12-4
CDR3: CANILGGTGLSGELFF
DNA: TGTGCCAACATTTTAGGAGGGACAGGGCTGTCCGGGGAGCTGTTTTTT

D: TRBD2
J: TRBJ2-5
length: 12
size: few
V: TRBV10-2
CDR3: CATSTSGGDQYF
DNA: TGCGCCACTTCGACTAGCGGGGGGGACCAGTACTTC

D: .
J: TRBJ1-2
length: 14
size: many
V: TRBV3-1
CDR3: CASSQGGQSVGYTF
DNA: TGTGCCAGCAGCCAAGGTGGACAGTCGGTTGGCTACACCTTC

D: .
J: TRBJ2-7
length: 12
size: many
V: TRBV2
CDR3: CASSRDLYEQYF
DNA: TGTGCCAGCAGCAGGGACCTCTACGAGCAGTACTTC

D: .
J: TRBJ2-3
length: 15
size: many
V: TRBV24-1
CDR3: CATSDPGTGTDTQYF
DNA: TGTGCCACCAGTGACCCCGGGACCGGAACAGATACGCAGTATTTT

D: TRBD1
J: TRBJ1-2
length: 13
size: few
V: TRBV6-1
CDR3: CASSRGTVYGYTF
DNA: TGTGCCAGCAGTCGCGGGACAGTCTATGGCTACACCTTC

D: TRBD1
J: TRBJ2-2
length: 15
size: many
V: TRBV5-1
CDR3: CASSLGRGRAGELFF
DNA: TGCGCCAGCAGCTTGGGCAGGGGGCGAGCCGGGGAGCTGTTTTTT

D: .
J: TRBJ1-3
length: 18
size: few
V: TRBV24-1
CDR3: CATSDALAGARSGNTIYF
DNA: TGTGCCACCAGTGATGCGCTCGCGGGGGCCCGCTCTGGAAACACCATATATTTT

D: .
J: TRBJ1-1
length: 14
size: many
V: TRBV12-3/TRBV12-4
CDR3: CASRSGQADTEAFF
DNA: TGTGCCAGCAGATCCGGACAAGCTGACACTGAAGCTTTCTTT

D: .
J: TRBJ1-1
length: 13
size: few
V: TRBV4-1
CDR3: CASSQVVREKGFF
DNA: TGCGCCAGCAGCCAAGTCGTCAGGGAAAAGGGTTTCTTT

D: TRBD1
J: TRBJ2-7
length: 13
size: few
V: TRBV20-1
CDR3: CSATDRVTYEQYF
DNA: TGCAGTGCCACCGACAGGGTTACCTACGAGCAGTACTTC

D: .
J: TRBJ2-7
length: 11
size: .
V: TRBV7-9
CDR3: CACSLVYEQYF
DNA: TGTGCCTGCAGCTTAGTATACGAGCAGTACTTC

D: .
J: TRBJ1-2
length: 14
size: few
V: TRBV5-5
CDR3: CASSPGPYGYGYTF
DNA: TGTGCCAGCAGTCCGGGACCTTACGGCTATGGCTACACCTTC

D: .
J: TRBJ2-2
length: 16
size: few
V: TRBV28
CDR3: CASKTFGRANTGELFF
DNA: TGTGCCAGCAAAACATTTGGCAGGGCGAACACCGGGGAGCTGTTTTTT

D: TRBD1
J: TRBJ1-2
length: 15
size: many
V: TRBV20-1
CDR3: CSARERDRGTYGYTF
DNA: TGCAGTGCTAGAGAGCGGGACAGGGGGACCTATGGCTACACCTTC

D: .
J: TRBJ1-1
length: 12
size: many
V: TRBV30
CDR3: CAWRRRQSEAFF
DNA: TGTGCCTGGAGAAGACGACAGAGTGAAGCTTTCTTT

D: TRBD2
J: TRBJ2-3
length: 17
size: .
V: TRBV2
CDR3: CASSVKAGGGGTDTQYF
DNA: TGTGCCAGCAGTGTCAAAGCGGGGGGCGGTGGCACAGATACGCAGTATTTT

D: .
J: TRBJ1-6
length: 15
size: .
V: TRBV5-1
CDR3: CASSLAGSNNSPLHF
DNA: TGCGCCAGCAGCTTGGCAGGGAGTAATAATTCACCCCTCCACTTT

D: TRBD1
J: TRBJ1-4
length: 16
size: many
V: TRBV11-2
CDR3: CASSLTEGQGFEKLFF
DNA: TGTGCCAGCAGCTTAACTGAGGGACAGGGTTTCGAAAAACTGTTTTTT

D: .
J: TRBJ1-6
length: 15
size: .
V: TRBV11-2
CDR3: CASSLVFWRPSPLHF
DNA: TGTGCCAGCAGCTTAGTTTTCTGGCGGCCTTCACCCCTCCACTTT

D: .
J: TRBJ1-6
length: 17
size: few
V: TRBV6-2/TRBV6-3
CDR3: CASSGAGSWGAGSPLHF
DNA: TGTGCCAGCAGTGGCGCGGGGTCGTGGGGGGCAGGATCACCCCTCCACTTT

D: .
J: TRBJ1-4
length: 18
size: many
V: TRBV28
CDR3: CASSRVGPPPATNEKLFF
DNA: TGTGCCAGCAGCCGGGTTGGACCCCCCCCTGCAACTAATGAAAAACTGTTTTTT

D: TRBD1
J: TRBJ2-1
length: 17
size: many
V: TRBV7-8
CDR3: CASSLALWAGGYNEQFF
DNA: TGTGCCAGCAGCTTAGCGCTTTGGGCAGGGGGCTACAATGAGCAGTTCTTC

D: TRBD1
J: TRBJ2-5
length: 16
size: many
V: TRBV7-9
CDR3: CASSSTPTGGQETQYF
DNA: TGTGCCAGCAGCTCGACCCCGACAGGGGGCCAAGAGACCCAGTACTTC

D: .
J: TRBJ1-1
length: 14
size: many
V: TRBV7-8
CDR3: CASSLGGLVPEAFF
DNA: TGTGCCAGCAGCTTAGGGGGGCTCGTACCTGAAGCTTTCTTT

D: TRBD1
J: TRBJ2-7
length: 13
size: few
V: TRBV20-1
CDR3: CSARSTGDYEQYF
DNA: TGCAGTGCTAGATCCACAGGGGACTACGAGCAGTACTTC

D: .
J: TRBJ1-2
length: 12
size: few
V: TRBV29-1
CDR3: CSVALDLHGYTF
DNA: TGCAGCGTTGCACTGGACTTGCATGGCTACACCTTC